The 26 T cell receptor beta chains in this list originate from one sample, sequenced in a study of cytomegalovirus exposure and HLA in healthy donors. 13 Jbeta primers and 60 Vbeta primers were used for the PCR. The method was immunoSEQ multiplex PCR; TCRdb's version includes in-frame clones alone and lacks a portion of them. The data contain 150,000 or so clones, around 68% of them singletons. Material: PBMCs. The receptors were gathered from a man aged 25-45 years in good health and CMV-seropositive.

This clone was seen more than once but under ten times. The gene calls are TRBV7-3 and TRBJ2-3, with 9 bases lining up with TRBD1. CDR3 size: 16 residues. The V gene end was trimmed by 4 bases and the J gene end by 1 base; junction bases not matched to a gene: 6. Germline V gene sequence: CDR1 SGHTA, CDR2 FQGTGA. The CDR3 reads CASSSKQGAGTDTQYF. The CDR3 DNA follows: TGTGCCAGCAGCTCAAAACAGGGGGCCGGCACAGATACGCAGTATTTT.

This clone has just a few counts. Here the CDR3 DNA reads TGTGCCAGCAGTTACCACCCACAGGGGGCGCCAGAGACCCAGTACTTC. This encodes CASSYHPQGAPETQYF. This chain links TRBV6-5 with TRBJ2-5; 9 bases match TRBD1. Trimming removed 2 bases from V and 4 bases from J; junction bases left unmatched: 8. CDR1 is MNHEY, CDR2 SVGAGI, per germline. CDR3 size: 16 residues.

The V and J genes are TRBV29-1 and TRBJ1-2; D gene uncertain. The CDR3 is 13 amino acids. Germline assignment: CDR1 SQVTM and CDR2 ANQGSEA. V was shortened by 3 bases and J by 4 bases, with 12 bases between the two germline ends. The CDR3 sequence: CSVELTQFYGYTF. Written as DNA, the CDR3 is TGCAGCGTTGAGCTCACCCAGTTCTATGGCTACACCTTC.

The CDR3 nucleotides read TGTGCCAGCTCACCACTCACTAGCGGGACGGGCGGGGAGCTGTTTTTT. The encoded protein is CASSPLTSGTGGELFF. The chain recombines TRBV18 with TRBJ2-2; 10 bases line up with TRBD2. The CDR3 spans 16 residues. The germline V gene has CDR1 KGHSH and CDR2 LQKENI. With V trimmed by 1 base and J by 7 bases, 6 bases remained unmatched.

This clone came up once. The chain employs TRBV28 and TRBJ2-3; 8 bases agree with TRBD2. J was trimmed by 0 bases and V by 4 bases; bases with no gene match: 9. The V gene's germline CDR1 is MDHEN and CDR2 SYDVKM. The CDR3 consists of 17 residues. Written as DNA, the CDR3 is TGTGCCAGCAGTTCCGGCGAACTAGCGGAAAGCACAGATACGCAGTATTTT. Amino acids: CASSSGELAESTDTQYF.

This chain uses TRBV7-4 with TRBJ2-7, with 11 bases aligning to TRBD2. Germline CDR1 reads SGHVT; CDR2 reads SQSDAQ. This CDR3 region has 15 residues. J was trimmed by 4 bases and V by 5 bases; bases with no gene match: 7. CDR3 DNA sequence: TGTGCCAGCAGCATTCTAGCGGGAGGAACATACGAGCAGTACTTC. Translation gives CASSILAGGTYEQYF.

CDR3 bases: TGTGCCAGCAGTTTATCTAGCGGGAGTTCCTACGAGCAGTACTTC. Translated, it gives CASSLSSGSSYEQYF. The V and J genes are TRBV27 and TRBJ2-5; 9 bases map to TRBD2. TRBJ2-7 matches the DNA end more closely, so the J call is doubtful. Germline-derived CDR1 and CDR2 are MNHEY and SMNVEV (reference sequence). CDR3 length: 15 amino acids.

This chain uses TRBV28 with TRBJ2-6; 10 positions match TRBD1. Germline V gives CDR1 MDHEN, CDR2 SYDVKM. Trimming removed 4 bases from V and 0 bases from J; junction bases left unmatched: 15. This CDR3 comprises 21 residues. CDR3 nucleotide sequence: TGTGCCAGCAGTTCGGACATGACAGGGGGCGGAAGCTACTCTGGGGCCAACGTCCTGACTTTC. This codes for CASSSDMTGGGSYSGANVLTF.

The CDR3 sequence is CASNPTGISSYEQYF. CDR3 coding DNA: TGTGCCAGCAATCCGACAGGGATCTCGTCCTACGAGCAGTACTTC. J is TRBJ2-7 and V is TRBV2; the match to TRBD1 covers 7 bases. From germline, CDR1 is SNHLY and CDR2 FYNNEI. The CDR3 covers 15 residues. The ends lost 7 bases at V and 1 base at J; junction bases unmatched: 10.

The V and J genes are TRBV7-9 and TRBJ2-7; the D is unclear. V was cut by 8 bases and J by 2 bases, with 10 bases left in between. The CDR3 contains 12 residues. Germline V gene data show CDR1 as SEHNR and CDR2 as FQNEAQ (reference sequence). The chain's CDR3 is CASGASPYEQYF. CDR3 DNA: TGTGCCAGCGGAGCATCCCCCTACGAGCAGTACTTC.

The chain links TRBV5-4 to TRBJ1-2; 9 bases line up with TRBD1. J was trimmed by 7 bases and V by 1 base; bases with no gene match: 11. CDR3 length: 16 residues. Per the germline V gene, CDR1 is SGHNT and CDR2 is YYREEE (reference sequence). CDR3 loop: CASSLRRAGQGPGYTF. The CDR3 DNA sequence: TGTGCCAGCAGCTTGAGGCGAGCGGGACAGGGACCTGGCTACACCTTC.

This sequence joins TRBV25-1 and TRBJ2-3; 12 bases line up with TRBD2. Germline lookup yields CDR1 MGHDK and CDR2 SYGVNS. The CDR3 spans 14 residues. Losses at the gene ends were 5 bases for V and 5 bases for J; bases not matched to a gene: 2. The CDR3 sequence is CASSLAGGGDTQYF. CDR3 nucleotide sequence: TGTGCCAGCAGTCTAGCGGGAGGGGGAGATACGCAGTATTTT.

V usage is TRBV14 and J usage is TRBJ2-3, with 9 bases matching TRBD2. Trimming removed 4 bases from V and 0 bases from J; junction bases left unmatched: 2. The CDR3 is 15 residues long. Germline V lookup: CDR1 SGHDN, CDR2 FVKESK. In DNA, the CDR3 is TGTGCCAGCAGCCTGGGACTAGCAAGCACAGATACGCAGTATTTT. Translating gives CASSLGLASTDTQYF.

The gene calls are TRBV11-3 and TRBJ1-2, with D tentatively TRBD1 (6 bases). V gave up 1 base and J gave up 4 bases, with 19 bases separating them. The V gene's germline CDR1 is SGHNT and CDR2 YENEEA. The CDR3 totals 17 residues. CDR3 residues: CASSLASGTPLRYGYTF. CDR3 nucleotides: TGTGCCAGCAGCTTAGCCTCCGGGACACCGCTTCGCTATGGCTACACCTTC.

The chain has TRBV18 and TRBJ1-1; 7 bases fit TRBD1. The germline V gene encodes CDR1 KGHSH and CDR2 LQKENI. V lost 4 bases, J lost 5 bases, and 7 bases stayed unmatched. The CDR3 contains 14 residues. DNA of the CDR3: TGTGCCAGCTCACTCGGGGCAGGGGGGACTGAAGCTTTCTTT. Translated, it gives CASSLGAGGTEAFF.

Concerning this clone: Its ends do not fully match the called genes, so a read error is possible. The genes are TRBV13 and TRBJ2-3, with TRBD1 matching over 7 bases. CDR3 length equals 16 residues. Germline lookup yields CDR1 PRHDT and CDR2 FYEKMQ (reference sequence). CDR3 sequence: CASSLSTGIRTGTQYF. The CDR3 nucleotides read TGTGCCAGCAGCTTATCGACAGGGATAAGGACAGGTACGCAGTATTTT.

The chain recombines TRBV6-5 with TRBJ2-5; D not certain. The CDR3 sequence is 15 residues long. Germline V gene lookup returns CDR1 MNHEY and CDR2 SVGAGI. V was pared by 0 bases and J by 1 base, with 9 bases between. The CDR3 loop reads CASSYSVAGQETQYF. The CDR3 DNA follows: TGTGCCAGCAGTTACTCGGTGGCAGGCCAAGAGACCCAGTACTTC.

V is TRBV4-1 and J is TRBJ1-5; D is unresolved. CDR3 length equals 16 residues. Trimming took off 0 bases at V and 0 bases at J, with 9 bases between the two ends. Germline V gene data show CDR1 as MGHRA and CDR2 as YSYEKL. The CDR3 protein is CASSQDFGNSNQPQHF. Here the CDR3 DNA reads TGCGCCAGCAGCCAAGATTTCGGTAATAGCAATCAGCCCCAGCATTTT.

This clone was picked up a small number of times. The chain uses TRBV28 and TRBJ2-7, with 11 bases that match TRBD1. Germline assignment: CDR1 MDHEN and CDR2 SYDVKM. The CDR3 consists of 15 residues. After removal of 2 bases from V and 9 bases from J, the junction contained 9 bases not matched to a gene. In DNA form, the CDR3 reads TGTGCCAGCAGTTTAAGGGGACAGGGGGACTTGACGCAGTACTTC. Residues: CASSLRGQGDLTQYF. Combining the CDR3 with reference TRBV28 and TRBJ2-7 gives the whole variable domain DVKVTQSSRYLVKRTGEKVFLECVQDMDHENMFWYRQDPGLGLRLIYFSYDVKMKEKGDIPEGYSVSREKKERFSLILESASTNQTSMYLCASSLRGQGDLTQYFGPGTRLTVT.

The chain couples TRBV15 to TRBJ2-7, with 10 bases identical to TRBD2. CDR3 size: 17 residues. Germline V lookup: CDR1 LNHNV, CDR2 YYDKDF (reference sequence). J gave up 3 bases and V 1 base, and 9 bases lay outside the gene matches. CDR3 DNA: TGTGCCACCAGCAGAGCTCCACTTCTAGCGGGAGACTACGAGCAGTACTTC. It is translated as CATSRAPLLAGDYEQYF.

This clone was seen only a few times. The CDR3 DNA reads TGTGCCAGCAGCCAAGAGGACAGGGTCTACGAGCAGTACTTC. It specifies CASSQEDRVYEQYF. V is TRBV14 and J is TRBJ2-7; 8 bases are shared with TRBD1. The CDR3 has 14 residues. J lost 3 bases, V lost 0 bases, and 1 base had no gene match. The V gene's germline CDR1 is SGHDN and CDR2 FVKESK.

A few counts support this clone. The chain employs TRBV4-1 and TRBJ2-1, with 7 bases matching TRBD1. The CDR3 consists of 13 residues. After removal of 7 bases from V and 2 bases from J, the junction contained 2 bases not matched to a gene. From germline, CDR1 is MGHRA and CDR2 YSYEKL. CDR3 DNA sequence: TGCGCCAGCACCGGGACAGCCTACAATGAGCAGTTCTTC. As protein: CASTGTAYNEQFF.

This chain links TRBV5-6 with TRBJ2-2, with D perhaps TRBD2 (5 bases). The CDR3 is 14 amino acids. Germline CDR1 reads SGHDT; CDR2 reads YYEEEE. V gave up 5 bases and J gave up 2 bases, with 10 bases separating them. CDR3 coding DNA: TGTGCCAGCAGTCCGGGATCCAACACCGGGGAGCTGTTTTTT. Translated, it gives CASSPGSNTGELFF.

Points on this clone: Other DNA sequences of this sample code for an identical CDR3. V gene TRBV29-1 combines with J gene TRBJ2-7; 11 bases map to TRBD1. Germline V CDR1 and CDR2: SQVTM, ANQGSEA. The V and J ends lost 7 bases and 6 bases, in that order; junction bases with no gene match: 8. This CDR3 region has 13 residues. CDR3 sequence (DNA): TGCAGCGGGGGGACAGGGACAGGGGGCGAGCAGTACTTC. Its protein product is CSGGTGTGGEQYF.

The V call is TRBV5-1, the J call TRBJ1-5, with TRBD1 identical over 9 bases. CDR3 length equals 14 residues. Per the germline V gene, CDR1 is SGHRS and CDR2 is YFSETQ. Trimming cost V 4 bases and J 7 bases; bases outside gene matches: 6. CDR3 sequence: CASSMTGGGQPQHF. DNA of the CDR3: TGCGCCAGCAGCATGACAGGGGGAGGGCAGCCCCAGCATTTT.

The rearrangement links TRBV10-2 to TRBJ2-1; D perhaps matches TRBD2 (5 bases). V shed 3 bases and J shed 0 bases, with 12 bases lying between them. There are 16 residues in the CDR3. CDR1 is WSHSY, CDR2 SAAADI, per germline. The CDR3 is CASSDISAGSYNEQFF. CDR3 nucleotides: TGCGCCAGCAGTGATATTTCGGCGGGCTCCTACAATGAGCAGTTCTTC.